One and the same sample provided the 18 T cell receptor beta chains below, sequenced in a study of shared clonotypes between healthy human individuals. Here immunoSEQ multiplex PCR was the method, and the copy in TCRdb shows in-frame clones only, minus some. The repertoire holds 1.4 million to 1.5 million clones, 96% seen once, with roughly 1.2% in the top ten. The sequenced sample was naive CD4+ T cells sorted from blood. Subset described: CD45RA+ positively selected. The origin of the receptors is a man aged 30 to 39 in good health.

The chain has TRBV5-1 and TRBJ2-1; perhaps TRBD1 as D (5 bases). CDR3 length: 13 amino acids. CDR1 and CDR2 (germline): SGHRS, YFSETQ. V dropped 4 bases and J dropped 6 bases, with 11 bases sitting between them. The CDR3 DNA reads TGCGCCAGCAGCGGGTCGACAGTCAATGAGCAGTTCTTC. This sequence encodes CASSGSTVNEQFF.

The chain is built from TRBV5-4 and TRBJ1-1; TRBD1 is a possible D gene (5 bases). V shed 0 bases and J shed 10 bases, with 10 bases lying between them. Germline assignment: CDR1 SGHNT and CDR2 YYREEE (reference sequence). This CDR3 contains 12 residues. CDR3 amino acids: CASSLERGVAFF. CDR3 sequence (DNA): TGTGCCAGCAGCTTGGAAAGGGGTGTAGCTTTCTTT.

V and J are TRBV5-1 and TRBJ2-5; 7 bases fit TRBD2. Germline V lookup: CDR1 SGHRS, CDR2 YFSETQ. V dropped 4 bases and J dropped 5; count of bases not matched to a gene: 11. The CDR3 totals 15 residues. CDR3 residues: CASSPDAGVAETQYF. CDR3 DNA sequence: TGCGCCAGCAGCCCGGATGCGGGAGTGGCTGAGACCCAGTACTTC. Drawing the rest from reference TRBV5-1 and TRBJ2-5, the complete variable domain is KAGVTQTPRYLIKTRGQQVTLSCSPISGHRSVSWYQQTPGQGLQFLFEYFSETQRNKGNFPGRFSGRQFSNSRSEMNVSTLELGDSALYLCASSPDAGVAETQYFGPGTRLLVL.

The CDR3 loop reads CASTPIIRSGYAEQYF. In DNA form, the CDR3 reads TGTGCCAGCACCCCAATTATCCGAAGCGGGTATGCCGAGCAGTACTTC. The chain links TRBV28 to TRBJ2-7, with D possibly being TRBD2 (6 bases). This CDR3 spans 16 amino acids. V was cut by 7 bases and J by 6 bases, with 25 bases left in between. In germline, CDR1 is MDHEN, CDR2 SYDVKM.

The gene calls are TRBV6-1 and TRBJ2-2, with 8 bases matching TRBD2. Trimming removed 0 bases from V and 6 bases from J; junction bases left unmatched: 9. Germline V lookup: CDR1 MNHNS, CDR2 SASEGT. CDR3 length equals 17 residues. The CDR3 region is CASSEASGRGSAGELFF. The CDR3 bases are TGTGCCAGCAGTGAAGCGTCCGGGAGGGGTAGTGCCGGGGAGCTGTTTTTT.

This rearrangement joins TRBV30 to TRBJ2-3; TRBD2 is a possible D gene (5 bases). V lost 3 bases, J lost 6 bases, and 19 bases lay in between. Per germline, CDR1 GTSNPN and CDR2 SVGIG (reference sequence). The CDR3 is 15 residues long. The CDR3: CAWSQLEHRADTQYF. CDR3 nucleotide sequence: TGTGCCTGGAGCCAACTAGAGCACCGCGCGGATACGCAGTATTTT.

The rearrangement joins TRBV9 to TRBJ1-3; the D gene is possibly TRBD1 (5 bases). V lost 4 bases to trimming and J lost 0 bases, with 8 bases between them. CDR3 length: 14 residues. Germline V gene lookup returns CDR1 SGDLS and CDR2 YYNGEE. This chain's CDR3 is CASSTGSSGNTIYF. CDR3 nucleotides: TGTGCCAGCAGCACAGGAAGCTCTGGAAACACCATATATTTT.

The CDR3 DNA is TGCAGCGTTGAAGATCGCCGCCGGGGGACGGTTCAGTACTTC. Its protein product is CSVEDRRRGTVQYF. The V and J genes are TRBV29-1 and TRBJ2-4; the D gene is possibly TRBD2 (6 bases). Trimming left V 0 bases short and J 11 bases short, with 17 bases between. This CDR3 is built from 14 residues. Germline lookup yields CDR1 SQVTM and CDR2 ANQGSEA.

The chain joins TRBV4-1 to TRBJ1-5, with D tentatively TRBD1 (6 bases). With 2 bases removed from V and 7 bases from J, the gap between germline ends came to 12 bases. From germline, CDR1 is MGHRA and CDR2 YSYEKL. This CDR3 is built from 14 residues. DNA of the CDR3: TGCGCCAGCAGCCAATCACAGGGTCCCCAGCCCCAGCATTTT. It codes for CASSQSQGPQPQHF.

CDR3 sequence (DNA): TGTGCCAGCAGTTACTATGAGGACGGTGAGCAGTACTTC. Its protein is CASSYYEDGEQYF. V gene TRBV6-5 combines with J gene TRBJ2-7; D is undetermined. CDR3 size: 13 residues. Trimming stripped 1 base from V and 7 bases from J, with 11 bases between. Germline CDR1 is MNHEY and CDR2 is SVGAGI.

As to this clone: Other DNA sequences from this sample encode an identical CDR3 as well. The rearrangement uses TRBV5-1 and TRBJ2-5; the D is unclear. Looked up from germline, CDR1 is SGHRS and CDR2 is YFSETQ. Trimming shortened V by 4 bases and J by 2 bases, and 12 bases separated the two germline ends. The length of the CDR3 is 14 residues. The CDR3 bases are TGCGCCAGCAGCCTTCGGGCTGATCAAGAGACCCAGTACTTC. It codes for CASSLRADQETQYF.

V gene TRBV6-1 combines with J gene TRBJ1-5; 7 bases are a match to TRBD1. V gave up 1 base and J gave up 4 bases; unmatched junction bases: 10. The CDR3 is made up of 17 amino acids. In germline, CDR1 is MNHNS, CDR2 SASEGT. CDR3 amino acids: CASSEGGGRGPNQPQHF. As DNA, the CDR3 is TGTGCCAGCAGTGAAGGAGGGGGCAGGGGACCTAATCAGCCCCAGCATTTT.

The genes are TRBV5-4 and TRBJ2-1; D is unclear. V was trimmed by 2 bases and J by 9 bases, leaving 15 bases between them. Germline CDR1 SGHNT, CDR2 YYREEE (reference sequence). The CDR3 covers 14 residues. CDR3 in DNA: TGTGCCAGCAGCTTTAAGGTGTTGTTCAGTGAGCAGTTCTTC. Protein sequence: CASSFKVLFSEQFF.

The chain joins TRBV7-2 to TRBJ1-6; D remains unclear. Germline CDR1 is SGHTA and CDR2 is FQGNSA. V was shortened by 3 bases and J by 8 bases, with 8 bases between the two germline ends. This CDR3 has 13 residues. The CDR3 sequence: CASSFRKDSPLHF. The DNA of the CDR3 is TGTGCCAGCAGCTTCAGGAAGGATTCACCCCTCCACTTT.

The V and J genes are TRBV27 and TRBJ2-2; 10 bases line up with TRBD2. This CDR3 region has 15 residues. V trimming: 9 bases; J trimming: 6 bases; junction bases outside the gene matches: 10. Germline V gene data show CDR1 as MNHEY and CDR2 as SMNVEV (reference sequence). CDR3 sequence reads: CASRSGTSDSGELFF. As DNA, the CDR3 is TGTGCCAGTAGATCCGGGACTAGCGATTCCGGGGAGCTGTTTTTT.

Comment on this clone: The sample carries other DNA sequences with the same CDR3. The chain employs TRBV20-1 and TRBJ2-1; possibly TRBD2 for D (6 bases). The CDR3 runs 11 residues. The V end was cut by 6 bases, the J end by 6 bases, with 9 bases between. The germline gives CDR1 DFQATT, CDR2 SNEGSKA (reference sequence). CDR3 coding DNA: TGCAGTGCCAGACTAGTCAATGAGCAGTTCTTC. Translating it yields CSARLVNEQFF.

The chain couples TRBV5-1 to TRBJ1-4; D gene unclear. The V end was cut by 5 bases, the J end by 0 bases, with 20 bases between. The germline V gene encodes CDR1 SGHRS and CDR2 YFSETQ. The CDR3 contains 18 residues. This CDR3 is CASSTGISSLATNEKLFF. CDR3 DNA sequence: TGCGCCAGCAGTACCGGGATTTCCTCTCTTGCAACTAATGAAAAACTGTTTTTT. The complete variable domain, with remaining parts taken from reference TRBV5-1 and TRBJ1-4, reads KAGVTQTPRYLIKTRGQQVTLSCSPISGHRSVSWYQQTPGQGLQFLFEYFSETQRNKGNFPGRFSGRQFSNSRSEMNVSTLELGDSALYLCASSTGISSLATNEKLFFGSGTQLSVL.

This sequence joins TRBV5-5 and TRBJ2-1; TRBD1 or TRBD2 may be the D gene (5 bases each). V lost 0 bases and J 4 bases, leaving 14 bases between the germline ends. The length of the CDR3 is 16 residues. Germline V lookup: CDR1 SGHKS, CDR2 YYEKEE (reference sequence). In DNA, the CDR3 is TGTGCCAGCAGCTTGGTGGGGACGCAGCCTTACAATGAGCAGTTCTTC. It specifies CASSLVGTQPYNEQFF.